What follows describes a single T cell receptor beta chain. Its antigen target is currently unknown. Base qualities were left out, and no much larger clone turns up one base away. Synthetic TCR analog templates were spiked into each PCR to estimate absolute template abundance from read counts. TCRbeta CDR3 regions were amplified from genomic DNA with bias-controlled V and J gene primers using the immunoSEQ assay. Rearranged TCRbeta segments were sequenced at approximately 20X coverage. In the paper's pipeline: Sequencing errors were corrected by clustering, and CDR3s were annotated against IMGT so that V, D and J genes could be assigned. Downstream analyses used only productive TCRbeta rearrangements and left out out-of-frame or stop-codon sequences. To compute clonality, Shannon entropy was normalized by the log of the number of unique productive sequences and then subtracted from one. Fisher's exact test with Benjamini-Hochberg correction, at a threshold of adjusted p below 0.01, was used to find clones that differed between time points or between blood and tumor. TCRdb's version of the immuneACCESS table is confined to in-frame rearrangements and falls short of the full clone set. An unresolved V gene accounts for under half of the shortfall where checked; the remainder is of unknown origin. D and trimming were read from the DNA, whereas the V and J calls and clone size are those reported in that table. This sample comprises about 52,000 clones, 70% to 85% of them detected only once. The biggest ten clones account for less than 4.5% of the sample.

This entry belongs to a study of PD-L1 blockade in urothelial cancer (dated by TCRdb to between 2016 and 2019). About the full investigation: Every patient began therapy in the mid-2010s and was given atezolizumab 1,200 mg intravenously every 3 weeks. Durable clinical benefit was achieved by nine patients and was not achieved by 20 patients. Durable clinical benefit was defined as a progression-free survival longer than 6 months, and TCR features were additionally tested against progression-free survival and overall survival. An exploratory multi-omic analysis was conducted of the somatic, immune and clinical correlates of response to PD-L1 blockade with atezolizumab in urothelial cancer. Pretreatment blood TCR-seq was available for about 30 patients, at least one posttreatment blood collection was obtained for some 25 patients, and tumor TCR-seq was available for some 25 patients. About 90% of the roughly 29 patients were identified as males with urothelial cancer of bladder origin, and a prior smoking history was reported by 18 of 29 patients. Pretreatment tumor samples and matched peripheral blood, collected serially before and after atezolizumab treatment, underwent TCR sequencing. In the same patients, pretreatment tumors underwent whole exome sequencing and RNA sequencing in addition to TCR sequencing. An ECOG performance status of 0 or 1 was recorded for the patients, and 0 to 3 prior chemotherapy regimens had been received by the patients. A median of about 140,000 T cells and 65,000 to 90,000 unique TCRs was obtained from blood samples, and a median clonality of roughly 0.074 was observed. Blood samples were analyzed at two time points: 3 weeks after treatment start (second dose) and 6 weeks after treatment start. Study-wide conclusions, independent of this receptor: Because of the small sample size (n ≈ 30) and the many exploratory analyses performed, the results are intended to be regarded as hypothesis-generating. Improved progression-free and overall survival was associated with having pretreatment peripheral blood TCR clonality below the median. Among patients with durable benefit, tumor-associated TCR clones showed greater expansion in peripheral blood 3 weeks after treatment started (n ≈ 24, p = 0.022).

A total of 29 patients with locally advanced or metastatic urothelial carcinoma, treated at Memorial Sloan Kettering on a trial protocol, made up the cohort. Peripheral blood mononuclear cells were collected from each patient pretreatment and during treatment, giving between 1 and 8 total time points per patient. The Qiagen DNeasy Blood extraction kit was used to purify genomic DNA from total PBMCs and tumor samples. PBMCs were collected pretreatment and during treatment, and were isolated and stored as previously described. The CDR3 covers 15 residues, taking in both the cysteine and the phenylalanine. Only the CDR3 DNA stays, 45 bases, in frame from base 1. The germline V gene specifies MNHNS as CDR1 and SASEGT as CDR2. Trimming takes 3 bases from V and 0 bases from J, and the germline ends sit 10 bases apart.

The sample consisted of PBMCs, taken around atezolizumab (anti-PD-L1) treatment. This receptor was taken from a man between 65 and 85 years old with urothelial cancer. The chain joins TRBV6-1 to TRBJ2-3; no D gene is confidently identified. The DNA sequence is as follows: TGTGCCAGCAGTGAGCCCAGACTTAGCACAGATACGCAGTATTTT. This yields the protein CASSEPRLSTDTQYF.